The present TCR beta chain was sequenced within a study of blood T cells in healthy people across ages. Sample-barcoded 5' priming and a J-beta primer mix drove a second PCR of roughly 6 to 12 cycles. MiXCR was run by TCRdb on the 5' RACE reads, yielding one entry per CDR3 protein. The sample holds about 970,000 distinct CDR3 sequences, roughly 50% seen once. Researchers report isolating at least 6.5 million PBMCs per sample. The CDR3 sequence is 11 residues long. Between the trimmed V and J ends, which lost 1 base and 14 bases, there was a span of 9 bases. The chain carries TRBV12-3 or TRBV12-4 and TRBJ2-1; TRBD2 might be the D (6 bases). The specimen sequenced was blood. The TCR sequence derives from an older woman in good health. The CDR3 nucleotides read TGTGCCAGCAGTTTAGGACTAGGGGAGTTCTTC. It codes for CASSLGLGEFF.